This section outlines one T cell receptor (beta chain) sequence together with its context. Under the authors' procedure: Researchers report that nucleated cell counts were estimated from reference gene primer amplification. Libraries were prepared by immunoSEQ multiplex PCR; TCRdb keeps only in-frame clonotypes and omits some of them. V and J calls and clone size follow that table, whereas D and trimming were derived from the DNA. The sample shows tens of thousands of clones, about 91% of them seen only once. This sample is drawn from a study of blood T cell repertoires in COVID-19. Study information: Both acute and convalescent COVID-19 samples were obtained from the United States, Italy and Spain. T cells, B-cell-depleted T cells, or PBMCs supplied cDNA or gDNA.

V lost 0 bases to trimming and J lost 5 bases, with 10 bases between them. Germline CDR1 LNHDA, CDR2 SQIVND (reference sequence). This CDR3 is 15 amino acids long. This chain uses TRBV19 with TRBJ2-2, with a weak D call TRBD1 (5 bases). Input material: peripheral blood. This clonotype was sampled from an elderly woman with active or convalescent COVID-19. This CDR3 is CASSIDRAGTGELFF. The CDR3 nucleotides are TGTGCCAGTAGTATAGACAGGGCTGGGACCGGGGAGCTGTTTTTT.